This T cell receptor (beta chain) was observed in a study of early T cells in non-severe SARS-CoV-2 infection. Study summary: Bulk RNA taken from unsorted whole blood was sequenced, leaving chains unpaired.

The V gene's germline CDR1 is SGHTA and CDR2 FQGNSA. This CDR3 has 15 residues. Trimming at V came to 3 bases and at J to 5 bases, leaving 4 bases not matched to a gene. Attached unique molecular identifiers marked individual cDNA molecules. TCRdb re-called the 5' RACE reads with MiXCR, one entry per CDR3 protein. The data hold around 110,000 distinct CDR3 sequences, with approximately 12% observed a single time. This clonotype was detected ten times or more. V gene TRBV7-2 combines with J gene TRBJ2-7; 13 bases are a match to TRBD2. The material sequenced was whole blood. The origin of this receptor is an adult who was a healthcare worker with PCR-confirmed SARS-CoV-2 infection or an uninfected control (not recorded which). This CDR3 is CASSFTSGRGDEQYF. The CDR3 DNA follows: TGTGCCAGCAGCTTTACTAGCGGGAGGGGGGACGAGCAGTACTTC.